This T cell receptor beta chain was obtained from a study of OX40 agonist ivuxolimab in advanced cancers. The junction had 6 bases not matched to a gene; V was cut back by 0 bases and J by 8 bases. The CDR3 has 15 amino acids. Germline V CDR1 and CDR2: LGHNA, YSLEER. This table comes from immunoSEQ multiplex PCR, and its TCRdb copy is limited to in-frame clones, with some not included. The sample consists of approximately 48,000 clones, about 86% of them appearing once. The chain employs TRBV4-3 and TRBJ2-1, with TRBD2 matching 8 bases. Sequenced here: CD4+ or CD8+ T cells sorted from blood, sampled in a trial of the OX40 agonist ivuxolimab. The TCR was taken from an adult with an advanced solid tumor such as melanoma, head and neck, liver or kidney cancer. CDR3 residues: CASSQDGGDWDEQFF. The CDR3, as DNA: TGCGCCAGCAGCCAAGACGGGGGGGATTGGGATGAGCAGTTCTTC.